Listed below are T cell receptor beta chains from one sample, sequenced in a study of T cells in localized non-small cell lung cancer. TCRdb's table, derived via immunoSEQ multiplex PCR, lists solely in-frame clones and lacks some. This sample has tens of thousands of clones, with about nine tenths found just once. The material sequenced was peripheral blood, taken before any cancer treatment. The receptors derive from a male donor older than 55 with stage III squamous cell lung carcinoma. CDR3s include the opening cysteine and the closing phenylalanine or tryptophan. The D gene is left open where the match is weak. Some rows mark clone size as missing; the rest say once, few, many or name a class of expanded clone.

V	D	J	size	CDR3	DNA
TRBV2	TRBD2	TRBJ2-6	-	CASSSGLAVGANVLTF	TGTGCCAGCAGCTCGGGACTAGCGGTTGGGGCCAACGTCCTGACTTTC
TRBV5-1	-	TRBJ2-1	-	CASSFSRGTTYNEQFF	TGCGCCAGCAGTTTTTCTCGCGGGACAACCTACAATGAGCAGTTCTTC
TRBV19	TRBD1	TRBJ1-2	-	CASSIQGGAGYGYTF	TGTGCCAGTAGTATACAAGGGGGCGCAGGGTATGGCTACACCTTC
TRBV6-5	-	TRBJ1-4	-	CASSFNEKLFF	TGTGCCAGCAGCTTCAATGAAAAACTGTTTTTT
TRBV11-3	-	TRBJ1-6	few	CASRGRVTLKDSPLHF	TGTGCCAGCAGGGGGAGGGTCACCCTGAAGGATTCACCCCTCCACTTT
TRBV6-1	TRBD2	TRBJ2-5	-	CASSPAGETQYF	TGTGCCAGCAGTCCAGCGGGGGAGACCCAGTACTTC
TRBV4-1	-	TRBJ1-1	-	CASSQEGAVTEAFF	TGCGCCAGCAGCCAAGAAGGGGCCGTCACTGAAGCTTTCTTT
TRBV7-6	TRBD1	TRBJ2-7	-	CASSPLQGKIYEQYF	TGTGCCAGCAGCCCTTTACAGGGGAAGATCTACGAGCAGTACTTC
TRBV30	-	TRBJ1-2	-	CAWSLGTIDRGYTF	TGTGCCTGGAGCCTTGGGACCATTGATCGCGGCTACACCTTC
TRBV2	-	TRBJ1-1	few	CAIFRDMNTEAFF	TGTGCCATTTTCAGGGATATGAACACTGAAGCTTTCTTT